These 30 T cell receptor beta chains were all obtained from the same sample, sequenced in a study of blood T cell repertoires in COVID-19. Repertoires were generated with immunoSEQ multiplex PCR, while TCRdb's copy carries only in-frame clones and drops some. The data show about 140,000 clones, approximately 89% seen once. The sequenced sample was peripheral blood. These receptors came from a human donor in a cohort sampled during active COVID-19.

The CDR3 bases are TGTGCCAGTAGTATTTCCTTATTTAACACCGGGGAGCTGTTTTTT. This encodes CASSISLFNTGELFF. The V and J genes are TRBV19 and TRBJ2-2; D not certain. The CDR3 spans 15 residues. Trimming shortened V by 3 bases and J by 2 bases, and 10 bases separated the two germline ends. Germline CDR1 reads LNHDA; CDR2 reads SQIVND (reference sequence).

CDR3 sequence: CAWSVHVYGYTF. The CDR3 coding sequence is TGTGCCTGGAGTGTACACGTCTATGGCTACACCTTC. The V call is TRBV30, the J call TRBJ1-2; D is unresolved. The CDR3 length is 12 residues. The germline V and J ends were trimmed by 0 bases and 4 bases, with 6 bases remaining between them. Per the germline V gene, CDR1 is GTSNPN and CDR2 is SVGIG (reference sequence).

Written as DNA, the CDR3 is TGTGCCAGCTCACCAAACTTCGGGGATACGCAGTATTTT. The encoded protein is CASSPNFGDTQYF. This rearrangement joins TRBV18 to TRBJ2-3, with D unclear. The CDR3 extends over 13 amino acids. Between the trimmed V and J ends, which lost 2 bases and 6 bases, there was a span of 9 bases. Germline V gene data show CDR1 as KGHSH and CDR2 as LQKENI.

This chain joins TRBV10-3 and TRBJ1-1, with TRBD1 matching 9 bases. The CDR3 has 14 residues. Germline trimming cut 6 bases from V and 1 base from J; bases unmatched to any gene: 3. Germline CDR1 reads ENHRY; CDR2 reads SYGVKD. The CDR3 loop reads CAIRGTGRNTEAFF. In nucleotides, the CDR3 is TGTGCCATCAGGGGGACAGGGCGGAACACTGAAGCTTTCTTT.

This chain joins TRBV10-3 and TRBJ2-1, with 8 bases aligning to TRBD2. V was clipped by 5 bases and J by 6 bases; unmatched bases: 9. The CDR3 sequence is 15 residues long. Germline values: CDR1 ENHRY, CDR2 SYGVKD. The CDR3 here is CAISPTSGGINEQFF. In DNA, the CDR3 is TGTGCCATCAGTCCCACTAGCGGCGGCATCAATGAGCAGTTCTTC.

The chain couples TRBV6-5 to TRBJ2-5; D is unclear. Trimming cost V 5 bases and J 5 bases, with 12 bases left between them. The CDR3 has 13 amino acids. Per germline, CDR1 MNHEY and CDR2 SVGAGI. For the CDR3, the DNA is TGTGCCAGCAGTCTGACAAATTTGGAGACCCAGTACTTC. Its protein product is CASSLTNLETQYF.

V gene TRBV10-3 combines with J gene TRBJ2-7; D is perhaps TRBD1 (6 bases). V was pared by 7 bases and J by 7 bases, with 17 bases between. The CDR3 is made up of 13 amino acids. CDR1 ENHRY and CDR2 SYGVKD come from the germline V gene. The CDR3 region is CAINRDTFGEQYF. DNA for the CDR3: TGTGCCATCAACAGGGATACGTTCGGGGAGCAGTACTTC.

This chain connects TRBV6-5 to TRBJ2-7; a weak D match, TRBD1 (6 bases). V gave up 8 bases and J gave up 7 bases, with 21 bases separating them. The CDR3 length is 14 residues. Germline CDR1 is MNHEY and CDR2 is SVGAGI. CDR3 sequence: CASETGHRVVEQYF. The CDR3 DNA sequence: TGTGCCAGCGAGACGGGCCACAGGGTCGTAGAGCAGTACTTC.

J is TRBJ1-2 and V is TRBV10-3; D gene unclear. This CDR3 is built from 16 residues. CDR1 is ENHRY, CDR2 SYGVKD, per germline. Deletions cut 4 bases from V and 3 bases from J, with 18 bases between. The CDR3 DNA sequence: TGTGCCATCAGTGCCTTTGAAGGAGCACGTCACTATGGCTACACCTTC. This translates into CAISAFEGARHYGYTF.

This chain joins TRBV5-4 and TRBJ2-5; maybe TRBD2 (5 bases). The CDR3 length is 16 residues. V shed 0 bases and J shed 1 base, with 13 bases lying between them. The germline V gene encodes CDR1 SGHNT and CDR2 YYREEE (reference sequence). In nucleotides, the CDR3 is TGTGCCAGCAGCTTGGAGGTCCACCGGGGCCAAGAGACCCAGTACTTC. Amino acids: CASSLEVHRGQETQYF.

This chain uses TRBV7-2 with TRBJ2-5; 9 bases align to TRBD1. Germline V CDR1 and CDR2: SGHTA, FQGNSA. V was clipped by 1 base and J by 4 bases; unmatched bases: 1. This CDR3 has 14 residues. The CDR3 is CASSLDRGRETQYF. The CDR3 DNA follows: TGTGCCAGCAGCTTAGACAGGGGGCGAGAGACCCAGTACTTC.

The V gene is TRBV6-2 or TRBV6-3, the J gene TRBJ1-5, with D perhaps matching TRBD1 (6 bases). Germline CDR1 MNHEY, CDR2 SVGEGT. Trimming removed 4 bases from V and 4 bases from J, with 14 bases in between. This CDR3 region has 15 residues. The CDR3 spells CASSFPLDRNQPQHF. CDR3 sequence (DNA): TGTGCCAGCAGTTTTCCCTTGGACAGAAATCAGCCCCAGCATTTT.

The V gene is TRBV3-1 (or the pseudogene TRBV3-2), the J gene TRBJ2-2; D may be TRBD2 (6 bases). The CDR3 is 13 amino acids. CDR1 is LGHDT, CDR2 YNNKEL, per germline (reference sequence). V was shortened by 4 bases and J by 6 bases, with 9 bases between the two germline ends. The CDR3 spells CASSPTGAGELFF. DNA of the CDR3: TGTGCCAGCAGCCCAACGGGGGCCGGGGAGCTGTTTTTT.

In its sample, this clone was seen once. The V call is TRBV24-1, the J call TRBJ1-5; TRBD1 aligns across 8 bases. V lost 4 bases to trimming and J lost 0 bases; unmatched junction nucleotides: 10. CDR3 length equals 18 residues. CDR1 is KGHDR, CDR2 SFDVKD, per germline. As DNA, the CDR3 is TGTGCCACCAGTGACCATGACAGGGGTGAATATAGCAATCAGCCCCAGCATTTT. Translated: CATSDHDRGEYSNQPQHF.

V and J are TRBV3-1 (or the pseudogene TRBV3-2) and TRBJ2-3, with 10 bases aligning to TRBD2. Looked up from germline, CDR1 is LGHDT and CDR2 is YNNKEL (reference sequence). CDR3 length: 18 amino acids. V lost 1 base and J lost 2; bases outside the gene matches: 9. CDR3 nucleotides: TGTGCCAGCAGCCAAGGTCCTAGCGGGGGCCGGGACACAGATACGCAGTATTTT. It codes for CASSQGPSGGRDTDTQYF.

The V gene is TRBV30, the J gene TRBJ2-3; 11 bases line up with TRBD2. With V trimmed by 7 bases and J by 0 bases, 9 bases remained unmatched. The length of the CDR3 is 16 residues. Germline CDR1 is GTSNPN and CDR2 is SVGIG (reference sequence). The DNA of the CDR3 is TGTGCCTTTCTAGCGGGGGGCTCCCTTAGCACAGATACGCAGTATTTT. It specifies CAFLAGGSLSTDTQYF.

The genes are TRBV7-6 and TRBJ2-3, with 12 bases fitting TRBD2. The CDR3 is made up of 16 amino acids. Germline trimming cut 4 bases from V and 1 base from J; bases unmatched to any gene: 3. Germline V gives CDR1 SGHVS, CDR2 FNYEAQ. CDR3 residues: CASSSRTSGGTDTQYF. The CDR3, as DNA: TGTGCCAGCAGCTCCCGGACTAGCGGGGGCACAGATACGCAGTATTTT.

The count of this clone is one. DNA for the CDR3: TGTGCCAGCAGTTACGGGACAAATTCCTACGAGCAGTACTTC. This encodes CASSYGTNSYEQYF. The V call is TRBV2, the J call TRBJ2-7, with D perhaps TRBD1 (6 bases). V was clipped by 5 bases and J by 1 base, with 12 bases between them. The germline V gene encodes CDR1 SNHLY and CDR2 FYNNEI. CDR3 length: 14 amino acids.

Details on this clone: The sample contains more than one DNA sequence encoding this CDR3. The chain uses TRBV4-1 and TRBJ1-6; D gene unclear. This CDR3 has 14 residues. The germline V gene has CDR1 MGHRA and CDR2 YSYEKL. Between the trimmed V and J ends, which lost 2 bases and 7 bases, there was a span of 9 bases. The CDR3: CASSQRGKNSPLHF. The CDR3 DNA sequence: TGCGCCAGCAGCCAAAGAGGGAAGAATTCACCCCTCCACTTT.

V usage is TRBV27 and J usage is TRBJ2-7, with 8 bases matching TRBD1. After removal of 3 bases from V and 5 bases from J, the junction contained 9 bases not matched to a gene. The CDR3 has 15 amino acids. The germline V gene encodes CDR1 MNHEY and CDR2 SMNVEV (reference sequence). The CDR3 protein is CASSLTRGRIHEQYF. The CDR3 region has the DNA TGTGCCAGCAGTTTGACCAGGGGGCGCATCCACGAGCAGTACTTC.

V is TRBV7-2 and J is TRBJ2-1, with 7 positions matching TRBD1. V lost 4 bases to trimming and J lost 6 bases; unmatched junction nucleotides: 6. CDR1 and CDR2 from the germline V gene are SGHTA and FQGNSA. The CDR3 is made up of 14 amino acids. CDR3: CASSWDSLSNEQFF. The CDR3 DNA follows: TGTGCCAGCAGCTGGGACAGTTTGTCCAATGAGCAGTTCTTC.

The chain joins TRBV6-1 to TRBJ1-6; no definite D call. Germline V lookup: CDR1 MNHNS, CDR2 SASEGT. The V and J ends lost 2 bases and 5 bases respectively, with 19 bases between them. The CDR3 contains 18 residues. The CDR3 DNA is TGTGCCAGCAGTGAATTTGCGGGGTCTCCTGGAAATAATTCACCCCTCCACTTT. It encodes CASSEFAGSPGNNSPLHF.

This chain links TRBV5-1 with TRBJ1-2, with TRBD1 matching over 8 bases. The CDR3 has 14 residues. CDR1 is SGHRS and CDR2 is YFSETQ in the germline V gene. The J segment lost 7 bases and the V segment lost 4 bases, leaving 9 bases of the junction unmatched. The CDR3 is CASSAIQGESGYTF. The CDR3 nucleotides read TGCGCCAGCAGCGCTATACAGGGGGAGAGTGGCTACACCTTC.

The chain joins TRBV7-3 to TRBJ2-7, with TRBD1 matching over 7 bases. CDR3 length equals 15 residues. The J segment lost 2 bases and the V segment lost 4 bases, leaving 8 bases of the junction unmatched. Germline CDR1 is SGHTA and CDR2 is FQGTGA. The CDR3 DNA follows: TGTGCCAGCAGCTCAAGGGGGCGAGGTCCCTACGAGCAGTACTTC. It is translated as CASSSRGRGPYEQYF. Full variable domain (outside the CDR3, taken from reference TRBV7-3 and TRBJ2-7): GAGVSQTPSNKVTEKGKYVELRCDPISGHTALYWYRQSLGQGPEFLIYFQGTGAADDSGLPNDRFFAVRPEGSVSTLKIQRTERGDSAVYLCASSSRGRGPYEQYFGPGTRLTVT.

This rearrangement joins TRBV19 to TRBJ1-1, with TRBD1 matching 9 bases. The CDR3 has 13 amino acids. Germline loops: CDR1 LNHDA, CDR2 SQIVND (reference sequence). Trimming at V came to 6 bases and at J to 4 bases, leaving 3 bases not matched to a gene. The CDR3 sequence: CASRAGQGTEAFF. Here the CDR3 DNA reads TGTGCCAGTAGAGCGGGACAGGGCACTGAAGCTTTCTTT. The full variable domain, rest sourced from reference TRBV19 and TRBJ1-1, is DGGITQSPKYLFRKEGQNVTLSCEQNLNHDAMYWYRQDPGQGLRLIYYSQIVNDFQKGDIAEGYSVSREKKESFPLTVTSAQKNPTAFYLCASRAGQGTEAFFGQGTRLTVV.

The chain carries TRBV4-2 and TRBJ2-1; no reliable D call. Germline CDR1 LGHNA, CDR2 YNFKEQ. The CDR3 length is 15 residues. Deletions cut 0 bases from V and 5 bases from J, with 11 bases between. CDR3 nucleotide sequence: TGTGCCAGCAGCCAAGATCTGGGCAGCCACAATGAGCAGTTCTTC. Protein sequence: CASSQDLGSHNEQFF.

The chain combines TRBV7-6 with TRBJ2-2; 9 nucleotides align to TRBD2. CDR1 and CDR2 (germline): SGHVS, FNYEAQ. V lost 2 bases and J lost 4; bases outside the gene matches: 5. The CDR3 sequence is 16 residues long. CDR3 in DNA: TGTGCCAGCAGCTTAACCGCGGGGGGGCGCACCGGGGAGCTGTTTTTT. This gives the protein CASSLTAGGRTGELFF.

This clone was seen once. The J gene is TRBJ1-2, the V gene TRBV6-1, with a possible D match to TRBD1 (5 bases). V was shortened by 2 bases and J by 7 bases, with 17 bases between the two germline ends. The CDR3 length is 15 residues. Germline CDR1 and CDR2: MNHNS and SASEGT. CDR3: CASSELEQGVGGYTF. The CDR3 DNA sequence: TGTGCCAGCAGTGAACTTGAGCAGGGCGTTGGTGGCTACACCTTC.

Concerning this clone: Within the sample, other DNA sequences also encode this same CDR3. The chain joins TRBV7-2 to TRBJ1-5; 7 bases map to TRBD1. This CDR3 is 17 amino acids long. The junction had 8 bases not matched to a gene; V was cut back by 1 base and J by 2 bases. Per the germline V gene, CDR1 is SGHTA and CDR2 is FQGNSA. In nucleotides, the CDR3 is TGTGCCAGCAGCTTAGTGGGGACAGCTCTCGGCAATCAGCCCCAGCATTTT. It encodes CASSLVGTALGNQPQHF. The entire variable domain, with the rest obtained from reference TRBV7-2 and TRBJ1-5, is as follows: GAGVSQSPSNKVTEKGKDVELRCDPISGHTALYWYRQSLGQGLEFLIYFQGNSAPDKSGLPSDRFSAERTGGSVSTLTIQRTQQEDSAVYLCASSLVGTALGNQPQHFGDGTRLSIL.

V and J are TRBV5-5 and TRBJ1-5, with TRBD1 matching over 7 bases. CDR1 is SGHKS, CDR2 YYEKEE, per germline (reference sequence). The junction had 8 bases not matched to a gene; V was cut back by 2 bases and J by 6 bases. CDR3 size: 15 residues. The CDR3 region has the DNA TGTGCCAGCAGCTTCAGTAGAGGGGGCAGTCAGCCCCAGCATTTT. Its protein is CASSFSRGGSQPQHF.